Below, 9 T cell receptor beta chains from the same sample are listed, as sequenced in a study of T-cell reconstitution after alpha-beta-depleted transplantation in children. Unique molecular identifiers featured in how the TCRbeta library was prepared. One entry per CDR3 protein results from TCRdb running MiXCR on the PCR reads. The sample consists of about 610,000 distinct CDR3 sequences, about 11% of them appearing once. The sample was PBMCs from the stem cell graft donor, taken from the stem cell graft. All receptors derive from a human donor who donated a stem cell graft to a child with acute myeloid leukemia.

The rearrangement links TRBV4-3 to TRBJ2-7, with 10 bases identical to TRBD2. Trimming at V came to 0 bases and at J to 4 bases, leaving 9 bases not matched to a gene. The CDR3 length is 17 residues. Germline assignment: CDR1 LGHNA and CDR2 YSLEER. CDR3 nucleotides: TGCGCCAGCAGCCAAGATACGACTAGCGGGTACCTGTACGAGCAGTACTTC. Its protein is CASSQDTTSGYLYEQYF.

V is TRBV29-1 and J is TRBJ2-1, with TRBD1 matching over 7 bases. CDR3 length equals 15 residues. Trimming took 5 bases from V and 2 from J; bases not matched to a gene: 9. Per germline, CDR1 SQVTM and CDR2 ANQGSEA. The CDR3 DNA sequence: TGCAGCGTTAACCTAAGACAGGGTCCCTACAATGAGCAGTTCTTC. Its translation: CSVNLRQGPYNEQFF.

This clonotype was recorded at least ten times. The rearrangement uses TRBV5-4 and TRBJ2-1; 7 bases are a match to TRBD1. Germline V lookup: CDR1 SGHNT, CDR2 YYREEE (reference sequence). The CDR3 has 15 residues. V shed 3 bases and J 5 bases; nucleotides not matched to a gene: 8. CDR3 in DNA: TGTGCCAGCAGCTCCGGACAGGTGAAAAACAATGAGCAGTTCTTC. Translated: CASSSGQVKNNEQFF. Together with reference TRBV5-4 and TRBJ2-1, the CDR3 gives the full variable domain: ETGVTQSPTHLIKTRGQQVTLRCSSQSGHNTVSWYQQALGQGPQFIFQYYREEENGRGNFPPRFSGLQFPNYSSELNVNALELDDSALYLCASSSGQVKNNEQFFGPGTRLTVL.

In this sample, this clonotype turned up a few times. V gene TRBV4-2 combines with J gene TRBJ1-2, with D tentatively TRBD1 (6 bases). The CDR3 runs 17 residues. The V gene's germline CDR1 is LGHNA and CDR2 YNFKEQ. V was trimmed by 0 bases and J by 3 bases, leaving 17 bases between them. CDR3 protein: CASSQEIISEGDYGYTF. In DNA form, the CDR3 reads TGTGCCAGCAGCCAAGAGATCATTTCGGAGGGGGACTATGGCTACACCTTC.

This clonotype was picked up many times. This chain links TRBV27 with TRBJ2-2, with D tentatively TRBD2 (5 bases). The CDR3 runs 17 residues. Germline CDR1 MNHEY, CDR2 SMNVEV (reference sequence). The V end lost 5 bases, the J end lost 0 bases, and 16 bases lay between the germline ends. As DNA, the CDR3 is TGTGCCAGCAGTCCCCGAGGGTCCACTACGAACACCGGGGAGCTGTTTTTT. Translated, it gives CASSPRGSTTNTGELFF.

In this sample, this clonotype turned up a few times. This chain connects TRBV6-5 to TRBJ1-6; 7 bases map to TRBD1. The CDR3 has 13 residues. CDR1 and CDR2 from the germline V gene are MNHEY and SVGAGI. V lost 10 bases, J lost 7 bases, and 7 bases stayed unmatched. The CDR3 DNA reads as TGTGCCACCCCTGGGGACAGCAATTCACCCCTCCACTTT. This encodes CATPGDSNSPLHF.

This chain joins TRBV2 and TRBJ2-3; possibly TRBD1 for D (6 bases). Germline CDR1 and CDR2: SNHLY and FYNNEI. Between the trimmed V and J ends, which lost 4 bases and 9 bases, there was a span of 20 bases. The CDR3 has 15 amino acids. As DNA, the CDR3 is TGTGCCAGCAGTGTGGACAGAGGGGCACAGAAAACGCAGTATTTT. It encodes CASSVDRGAQKTQYF.

Worth noting for this clonotype: A much larger clone differs from this one at a single base, so this may be a read error. This is likely a read error, given that the CDR3 carries no conserved phenylalanine or tryptophan at its end. This sequence joins TRBV12-3 or TRBV12-4 and TRBJ2-1, with a weak D call TRBD1 (6 bases). V dropped 4 bases and J dropped 7 bases, with 20 bases sitting between them. The CDR3 is made up of 16 amino acids. As DNA, the CDR3 is TGTGCCAGCAGTTCTATTCCTCAGGGGATCAAGAATGAGCAGTTCTCC. It is translated as CASSSIPQGIKNEQFS.

The rearrangement links TRBV21-1 to TRBJ2-2; the table gives TRBD1 as D, unverified against the DNA. TRBV21-1 is termed a pseudogene. The CDR3 consists of 18 residues. CDR3 sequence (DNA): TGTGCCAGCAGCAAAGATAAGGGCAGGGAAGAAAAATCCGGGGAGCTGTTTTTT. Translated: CASSKDKGREEKSGELFF.